These T cell receptor beta chains were read from a single sample in a study of T cell changes during pregnancy in multiple sclerosis. Using immunoSEQ multiplex PCR, the repertoire was profiled, and TCRdb retains in-frame clones only, with some absent. The top ten hold around 0.81% of the sample, which has tens of thousands of clones, 90% to 95% seen once. Sequencing was performed on peripheral blood, taken before pregnancy. These receptor sequences come from a female donor with multiple sclerosis, enrolled in a pregnancy study. The CDR3 runs from the conserved cysteine through the conserved F or W. The D gene is left open where the match is weak. Part of the rows lack a size; the others show once, few, many or a class for expanded clones.

. TRBJ2-6 . TRBV13 CASSLNRGTGANVLTF TGTGCCAGCAGCTTAAATCGGGGAACTGGGGCCAACGTCCTGACTTTC
. TRBJ2-7 . TRBV30 CAWSESGEQYF TGTGCCTGGAGTGAATCCGGGGAGCAGTACTTC
TRBD1 TRBJ2-7 . TRBV6-1 CASSEAQGQGTF TGTGCCAGCAGTGAAGCCCAGGGACAGGGCACCTTC
TRBD2 TRBJ2-1 . TRBV29-1 CSVEDRSLLASGLKNNEQFF TGCAGCGTTGAAGACCGTAGTTTACTAGCGAGTGGTCTAAAAAACAATGAGCAGTTCTTC
. TRBJ1-4 few TRBV4-1 CASTPQGATNEKLFF TGCGCCAGCACCCCTCAAGGAGCAACTAATGAAAAACTGTTTTTT
TRBD2 TRBJ2-3 once TRBV4-3 CASSQASRAGVTDTQYF TGCGCCAGCAGCCAAGCCTCTAGGGCGGGGGTTACAGATACGCAGTATTTT
. TRBJ2-7 . TRBV5-4 CASSLVYRDTYEQYF TGTGCCAGCAGCTTGGTGTACAGGGACACCTACGAGCAGTACTTC
. TRBJ2-3 . TRBV4-1 CASSQGLDTQYF TGCGCCAGCAGCCAAGGGCTCGATACGCAGTATTTT
TRBD1 TRBJ1-6 few TRBV7-9 CASSSGQGARSPLHF TGTGCCAGCAGCTCCGGACAGGGGGCAAGATCACCCCTCCACTTT
TRBD1 TRBJ1-2 . TRBV15 CATSRTGKYYGYTF TGTGCCACCAGCAGGACAGGGAAGTATTATGGCTACACCTTC